Each of the 5 T cell receptor beta chains below was sequenced from the same sample in a study of T cells in Graves' hyperthyroidism and ophthalmopathy. RNA transcripts gave rise to amplified TCR beta CDR3 regions. Researchers ran a first-round RT-PCR on the TCR CDR3 using the HTBI primer set. TCRdb ran MiXCR on the multiplex PCR reads and lists one entry per CDR3 protein. The sample consists of 600,000 to 650,000 distinct CDR3 sequences, under 20% of them appearing once. The sample taken for sequencing was blood. The receptors were sampled from a woman in her twenties or thirties with Graves' hyperthyroidism.

This clonotype was detected ten times or more. The gene calls are TRBV2 and TRBJ2-1; the D is unclear. Germline V gene sequence: CDR1 SNHLY, CDR2 FYNNEI. This CDR3 has 14 residues. V was clipped by 4 bases and J by 3 bases, with 10 bases between them. CDR3 in DNA: TGTGCCAGCAGTGGGCTAGTAGGCTACAATGAGCAGTTCTTC. Translation gives CASSGLVGYNEQFF.

This clonotype was seen only once. The genes are TRBV4-2 and TRBJ2-1; D may correspond to TRBD1 or TRBD2 (5 bases each). Germline-derived CDR1 and CDR2 are LGHNA and YNFKEQ. Trimming stripped 4 bases from V and 3 bases from J, with 22 bases between. The CDR3 contains 18 residues. The CDR3 coding sequence is TGTGCCAGCAGCCCCGAACGGCCCGGGGACCTTAGCTACAATGAGCAGTTCTTC. Residues: CASSPERPGDLSYNEQFF.

This clonotype was seen repeatedly, ten times or more. The genes are TRBV6-1 and TRBJ1-2, with TRBD1 as a possible D gene (6 bases). Trimming shortened V by 1 base and J by 4 bases, and 10 bases separated the two germline ends. This CDR3 region has 14 residues. CDR1 is MNHNS and CDR2 is SASEGT in the germline V gene. The CDR3 loop is CASSEGTEPYGYTF. In DNA, the CDR3 is TGTGCCAGCAGTGAAGGGACAGAGCCCTATGGCTACACCTTC.

The chain links TRBV18 to TRBJ2-1, with a possible D match to TRBD2 (5 bases). V was trimmed by 5 bases and J by 8 bases, leaving 13 bases between them. CDR1 is KGHSH, CDR2 LQKENI, per germline. The CDR3 is 13 residues long. In DNA form, the CDR3 reads TGTGCCAGCTCATCGGGAAGGATGGATGAGCAGTTCTTC. Encoded protein: CASSSGRMDEQFF.

This clonotype showed up just a few times. The rearrangement uses TRBV18 and TRBJ2-5; D uncertain. CDR3 length: 13 residues. V lost 2 bases to trimming and J lost 2 bases, with 6 bases between them. The V gene's germline CDR1 is KGHSH and CDR2 LQKENI. In nucleotides, the CDR3 is TGTGCCAGCTCACCATTTCAACAAGAGACCCAGTACTTC. This translates into CASSPFQQETQYF.